Listed below are T cell receptor beta chains from one sample, sequenced in a study of T cell responses to AZD1222 COVID-19 vaccine. Assay used: immunoSEQ multiplex PCR; TCRdb lists only in-frame clones, some missing. The sample includes 120,000 or so clones, over 75% seen only once; the top ten take about 1.2%. The material was peripheral blood, obtained on day 0 of AZD1222 vaccination. The receptor set was obtained from an adult in good health. The CDR3 runs from the conserved cysteine through the conserved F or W. Fields, in order: D gene, V gene, J gene, clone size, CDR3 length, CDR3 DNA, CDR3 protein. D genes are given only for firm matches. Not all rows give a size; the values are once, few, many and, for expanded clones, a class.

-,TRBV4-2,TRBJ1-4,-,16,TGTGCCAGCAGCCAAGTGCTCGGCGGACTTAATGAAAAACTGTTTTTT,CASSQVLGGLNEKLFF
-,TRBV4-1,TRBJ1-6,-,17,TGCGCCAGCAGCCAAGATTTAGTGGGGGCGTATAATTCACCCCTCCACTTT,CASSQDLVGAYNSPLHF
TRBD1,TRBV5-1,TRBJ2-5,-,14,TGCGCCAGCAGCATAGGACAGGTCCAAGAGACCCAGTACTTC,CASSIGQVQETQYF
-,TRBV18,TRBJ2-3,-,14,TGTGCCAGCTCACCATTACAGGGTGTCGATACGCAGTATTTT,CASSPLQGVDTQYF
-,TRBV6-5,TRBJ1-4,-,14,TGTGCCAGCAGTACTTCCAGGGGTGGGGAAAAACTGTTTTTT,CASSTSRGGEKLFF
TRBD1,TRBV9,TRBJ2-3,once,16,TGTGCCAGCAGCGTATATGGGACAGCCCGAGAGGCTACGCAGTATTTT,CASSVYGTAREATQYF
-,TRBV4-1,TRBJ1-3,-,20,TGCGCCAGCAGCCAATGGAGGGCAGGGAACCCCGTTTACTCTGGAAACACCATATATTTT,CASSQWRAGNPVYSGNTIYF
-,TRBV19,TRBJ2-5,-,16,TGTGCCAGTAGTCCACTGTCGGGGATTCTTAAAGAGACCCAGTACTTC,CASSPLSGILKETQYF
-,TRBV1,TRBJ1-3,-,14,TGCACCAGCAACAACAGGGGGCCTGGAAACACCATATATTTT,CTSNNRGPGNTIYF
-,TRBV6-2/TRBV6-3,TRBJ1-5,-,15,TGTGCCAGCAGTTACGCACAGGGTTTCAATCAGCCCCAGCATTTT,CASSYAQGFNQPQHF
-,TRBV19,TRBJ2-1,-,14,TGTGCCAGTACTACTAGCAACTCCTACAATGAGCAGTTCTTC,CASTTSNSYNEQFF
-,TRBV5-5,TRBJ2-7,few,13,TGTGCCAGCAGCTTGGCCGAGTTCTACGAGCAGTACTTC,CASSLAEFYEQYF
TRBD1,TRBV19,TRBJ1-2,-,13,TGTGCCAGTAGTGGAGGGGGCCTCGGTGGCTACACCTTC,CASSGGGLGGYTF
TRBD1,TRBV28,TRBJ2-1,-,16,TGTGCCAGTCAGGTGGTAGGCAGGGGGCTGGTCAATGAGCAGTTCTTC,CASQVVGRGLVNEQFF
-,TRBV12-5,TRBJ2-7,-,16,TGTGCTAGTGGTTTGGTACAGTATGGGGTTTCTGAAGAGCAGTACTTC,CASGLVQYGVSEEQYF
-,TRBV4-1,TRBJ1-6,-,15,TGCGCCAGCAGCCAAGATCCGGCAGGGCATTCACCCCTCCACTTT,CASSQDPAGHSPLHF
TRBD1,TRBV4-3,TRBJ2-7,-,15,TGCGCCAGCAGCCCAACAGGACAGGGAGTCTACGAGCAGTACTTC,CASSPTGQGVYEQYF
-,TRBV6-5,TRBJ1-2,-,15,TGTGCCAGCAGTTATAACATTCGGGGGAACTATGGCTACACCTTC,CASSYNIRGNYGYTF
TRBD1,TRBV27,TRBJ1-4,-,16,TGTGCCAGCAGTTTAACAGGGGGTAGGGCAGATGAAAAACTGTTTTTT,CASSLTGGRADEKLFF
TRBD1,TRBV19,TRBJ1-2,-,13,TGTGCCAGTACCAGACAGGGAGTCTATGGCTACACCTTC,CASTRQGVYGYTF
-,TRBV6-2/TRBV6-3,TRBJ2-7,-,17,TGTGCCAGCAGTTCACCCCCGGGGACCCCACCCGCCTACGAGCAGTACTTC,CASSSPPGTPPAYEQYF
-,TRBV6-2/TRBV6-3,TRBJ1-1,-,13,TGTGCCAGCAGTTACTTTGGTAACACTGAAGCTTTCTTT,CASSYFGNTEAFF
TRBD1,TRBV3-1/TRBV3-2,TRBJ1-6,few,15,TGTGCCAGCAGCCAAGTAGGGGGACAGGGCTCACCCCTCCACTTT,CASSQVGGQGSPLHF
-,TRBV10-2,TRBJ1-3,-,17,TGCGCCAGCAGTGAGCCGGGACTTTTCATCTCTGGAAACACCATATATTTT,CASSEPGLFISGNTIYF
-,TRBV6-5,TRBJ2-7,-,14,TGTGCCAGCAGTTACCGAGGACAGCGTTACGAGCAGTACTTC,CASSYRGQRYEQYF
-,TRBV5-5,TRBJ2-4,-,16,TGTGCCAGCAGCTTAATGCCAGGGGCGGCCAAAAACATTCAGTACTTC,CASSLMPGAAKNIQYF
TRBD1,TRBV2,TRBJ2-2,-,15,TGTGCCAGCAGTGAAGAAGGGACAGGGACCGGGGAGCTGTTTTTT,CASSEEGTGTGELFF
-,TRBV11-2,TRBJ1-1,-,13,TGTGCCAGCAGCTTAGAAGGGGGGTTTGAAGCTTTCTTT,CASSLEGGFEAFF
-,TRBV7-9,TRBJ1-1,-,14,TGTGCCAGCAGCCTCGGGACGTCTAACACTGAAGCTTTCTTT,CASSLGTSNTEAFF
TRBD2,TRBV9,TRBJ2-3,-,17,TGTGCCAGTGGGAGCGGGGTACCTGGGAGAGGAGCAGATACGCAGTATTTT,CASGSGVPGRGADTQYF
-,TRBV6-5,TRBJ1-2,-,14,TGTGCCAGCAGGGGGCGCCTTACTAACTATGGCTACACCTTC,CASRGRLTNYGYTF
TRBD2,TRBV2,TRBJ2-3,-,18,TGTGCCAGCAGTGAAGCGCTGAGACTAGCGGGGGACACAGATACGCAGTATTTT,CASSEALRLAGDTDTQYF
TRBD1,TRBV4-2,TRBJ1-1,-,15,TGTGCCAGCAGCCAAGTTGAGGGGGCGGGAACTGAAGCTTTCTTT,CASSQVEGAGTEAFF
TRBD1,TRBV7-2,TRBJ1-2,-,16,TGTGCCAGCAGCTTCCCTACCGGGACAGGAGTCTATGGCTACACCTTC,CASSFPTGTGVYGYTF
-,TRBV29-1,TRBJ1-1,-,12,TGCAGCGTTGTAGGGGGGGCCGGTGAAGCTTTCTTT,CSVVGGAGEAFF
-,TRBV19,TRBJ1-1,-,15,TGTGCCAGTAGTGCAGGACAGCCGCTGGGCGCTGAAGCTTTCTTT,CASSAGQPLGAEAFF
-,TRBV11-2,TRBJ2-5,-,14,TGTGCCAGCAGCTCCGGCGGGGTGAGGGAGACCCAGTACTTC,CASSSGGVRETQYF
-,TRBV21-1,TRBJ2-2,-,16,TGTGCCAGCAGCAATCGCAAGCGAGGGAACACCGGGGAGCTGTTTTTT,CASSNRKRGNTGELFF
-,TRBV18,TRBJ2-3,-,14,TGTGCCAGCTCACCCTCCGACAGCACAGATACGCAGTATTTT,CASSPSDSTDTQYF
-,TRBV21-1,TRBJ2-6,-,14,TGTGCCAGCAGACAGGGGTCTGGGGCCAACGTCCTGACTTTC,CASRQGSGANVLTF